This paragraph reports one TCR beta chain. Method: immunoSEQ multiplex PCR; TCRdb's copy keeps in-frame clones and lacks some. The sample consists of approximately 30,000 clones, approximately 91% of them appearing once. This CDR3 has 13 amino acids. The germline V and J ends were trimmed by 4 bases and 3 bases, with 10 bases remaining between them. Per the germline V gene, CDR1 is SGHNT and CDR2 is YYREEE (reference sequence). This specimen comes from a study of T cells in localized non-small cell lung cancer. The receptor's source is a woman aged 40-69 years with stage III lung adenocarcinoma. The sequencing here drew on peripheral blood mononuclear cells, taken before any cancer treatment. The chain employs TRBV5-4 and TRBJ1-1; no clear D gene. The CDR3 spells CASSPSRDTEAFF. CDR3 nucleotide sequence: TGTGCCAGCAGCCCCTCTAGGGACACTGAAGCTTTCTTT.